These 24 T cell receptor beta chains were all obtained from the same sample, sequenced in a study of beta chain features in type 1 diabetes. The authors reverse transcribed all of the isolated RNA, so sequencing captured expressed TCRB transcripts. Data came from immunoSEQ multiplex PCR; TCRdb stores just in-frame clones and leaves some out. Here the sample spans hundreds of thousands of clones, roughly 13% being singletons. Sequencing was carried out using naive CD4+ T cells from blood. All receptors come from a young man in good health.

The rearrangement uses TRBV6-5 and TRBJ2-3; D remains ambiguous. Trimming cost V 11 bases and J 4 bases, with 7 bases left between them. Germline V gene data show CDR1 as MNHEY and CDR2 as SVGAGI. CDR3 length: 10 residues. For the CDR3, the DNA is TGTGCCTCCCGTGCAGATACGCAGTATTTT. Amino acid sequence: CASRADTQYF.

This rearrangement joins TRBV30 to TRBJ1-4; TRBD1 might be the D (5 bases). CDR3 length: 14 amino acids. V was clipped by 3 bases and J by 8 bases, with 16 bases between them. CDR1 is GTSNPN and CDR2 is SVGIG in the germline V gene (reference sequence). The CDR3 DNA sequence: TGTGCCTGGAGCCGCTTGGACACTCGCGAAAAACTGTTTTTT. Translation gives CAWSRLDTREKLFF.

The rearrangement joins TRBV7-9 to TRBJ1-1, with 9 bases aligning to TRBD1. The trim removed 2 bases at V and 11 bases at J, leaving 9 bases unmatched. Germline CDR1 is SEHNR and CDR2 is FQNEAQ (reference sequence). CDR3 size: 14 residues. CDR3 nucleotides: TGTGCCAGCAGCTTACGCCGGGACAGGGAGCGGGCTTTCTTT. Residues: CASSLRRDRERAFF.

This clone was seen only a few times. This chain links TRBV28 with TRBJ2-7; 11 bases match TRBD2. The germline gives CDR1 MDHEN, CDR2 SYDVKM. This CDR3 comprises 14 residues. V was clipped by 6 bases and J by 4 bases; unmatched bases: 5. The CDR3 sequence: CASRSTSGSYEQYF. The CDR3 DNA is TGTGCCAGCAGGTCCACTAGCGGGAGTTACGAGCAGTACTTC.

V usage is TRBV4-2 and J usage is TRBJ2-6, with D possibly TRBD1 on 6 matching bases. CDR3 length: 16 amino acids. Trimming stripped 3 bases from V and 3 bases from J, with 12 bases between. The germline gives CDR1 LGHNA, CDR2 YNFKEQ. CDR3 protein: CASSQGASGGANVLTF. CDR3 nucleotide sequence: TGTGCCAGCAGCCAGGGGGCATCTGGTGGGGCCAACGTCCTGACTTTC.

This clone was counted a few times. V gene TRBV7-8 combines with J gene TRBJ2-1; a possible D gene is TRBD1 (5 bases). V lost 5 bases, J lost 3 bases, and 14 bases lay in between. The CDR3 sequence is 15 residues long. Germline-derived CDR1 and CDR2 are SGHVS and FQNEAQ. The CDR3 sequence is CASSQQTVFYNEQFF. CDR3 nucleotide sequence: TGTGCCAGCAGCCAACAGACAGTCTTCTACAATGAGCAGTTCTTC. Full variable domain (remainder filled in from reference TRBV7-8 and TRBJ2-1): GAGVSQSPRYKVAKRGQDVALRCDPISGHVSLFWYQQALGQGPEFLTYFQNEAQLDKSGLPSDRFFAERPEGSVSTLKIQRTQQEDSAVYLCASSQQTVFYNEQFFGPGTRLTVL.

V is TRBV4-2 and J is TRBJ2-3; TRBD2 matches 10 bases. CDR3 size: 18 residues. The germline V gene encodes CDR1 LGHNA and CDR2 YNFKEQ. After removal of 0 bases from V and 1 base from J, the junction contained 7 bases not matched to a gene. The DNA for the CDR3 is TGTGCCAGCAGCCAAGATAGCGGGGGGCTCTCGGGCACAGATACGCAGTATTTT. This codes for CASSQDSGGLSGTDTQYF.

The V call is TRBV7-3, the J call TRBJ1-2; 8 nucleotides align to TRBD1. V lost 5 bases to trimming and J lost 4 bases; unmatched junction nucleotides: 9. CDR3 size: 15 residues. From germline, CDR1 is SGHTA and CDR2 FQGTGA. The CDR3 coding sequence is TGTGCCAGCAGCCCATCCGGACAGGGAACCTATGGCTACACCTTC. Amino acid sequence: CASSPSGQGTYGYTF.

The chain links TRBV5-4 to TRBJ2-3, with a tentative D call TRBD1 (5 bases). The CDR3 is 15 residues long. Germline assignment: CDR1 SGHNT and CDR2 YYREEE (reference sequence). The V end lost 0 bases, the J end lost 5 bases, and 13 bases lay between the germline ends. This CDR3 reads CASSLGARAGDTQYF. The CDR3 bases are TGTGCCAGCAGCTTGGGGGCCAGGGCCGGAGATACGCAGTATTTT.

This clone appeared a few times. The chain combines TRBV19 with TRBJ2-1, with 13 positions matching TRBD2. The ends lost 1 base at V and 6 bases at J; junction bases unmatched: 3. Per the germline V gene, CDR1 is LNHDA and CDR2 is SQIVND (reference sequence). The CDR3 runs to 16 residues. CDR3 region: CASSIGRTSGSNEQFF. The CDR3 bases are TGTGCCAGTAGTATAGGCCGGACTAGCGGGAGCAATGAGCAGTTCTTC.

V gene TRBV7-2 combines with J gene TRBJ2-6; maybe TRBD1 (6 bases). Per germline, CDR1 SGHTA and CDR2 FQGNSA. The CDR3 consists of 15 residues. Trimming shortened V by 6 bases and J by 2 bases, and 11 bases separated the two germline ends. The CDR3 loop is CASSLAGAGANVLTF. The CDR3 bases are TGTGCCAGCAGTCTCGCAGGGGCTGGGGCCAACGTCCTGACTTTC. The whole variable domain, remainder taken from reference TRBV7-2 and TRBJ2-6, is GAGVSQSPSNKVTEKGKDVELRCDPISGHTALYWYRQSLGQGLEFLIYFQGNSAPDKSGLPSDRFSAERTGGSVSTLTIQRTQQEDSAVYLCASSLAGAGANVLTFGAGSRLTVL.

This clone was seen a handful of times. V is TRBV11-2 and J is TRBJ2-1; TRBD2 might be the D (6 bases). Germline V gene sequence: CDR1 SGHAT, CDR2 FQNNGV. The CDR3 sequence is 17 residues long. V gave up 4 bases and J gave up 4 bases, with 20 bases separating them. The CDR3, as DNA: TGTGCCAGCAGCTCCAAAAAAGCGGGCAGAGATTACAATGAGCAGTTCTTC. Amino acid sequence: CASSSKKAGRDYNEQFF.

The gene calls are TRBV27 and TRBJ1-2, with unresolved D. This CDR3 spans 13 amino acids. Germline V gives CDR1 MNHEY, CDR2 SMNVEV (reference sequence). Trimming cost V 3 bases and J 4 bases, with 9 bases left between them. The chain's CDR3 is CASSFQASYGYTF. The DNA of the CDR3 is TGTGCCAGCAGTTTCCAGGCCAGCTATGGCTACACCTTC.

The CDR3 sequence is CASREQGRTYNEQFF. The CDR3 bases are TGTGCCAGCAGGGAACAGGGTCGGACCTACAATGAGCAGTTCTTC. The chain has TRBV6-1 and TRBJ2-1; D is perhaps TRBD1 (6 bases). The V and J ends lost 6 bases and 2 bases respectively, with 14 bases between them. Germline V lookup: CDR1 MNHNS, CDR2 SASEGT. The CDR3 is 15 residues long.

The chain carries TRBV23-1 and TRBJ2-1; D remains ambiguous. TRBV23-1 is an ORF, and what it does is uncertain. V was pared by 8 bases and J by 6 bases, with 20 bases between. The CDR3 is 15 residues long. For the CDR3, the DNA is TGCGCCAGCCGCATCCGCCCAAGAACGGTCAATGAGCAGTTCTTC. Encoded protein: CASRIRPRTVNEQFF.

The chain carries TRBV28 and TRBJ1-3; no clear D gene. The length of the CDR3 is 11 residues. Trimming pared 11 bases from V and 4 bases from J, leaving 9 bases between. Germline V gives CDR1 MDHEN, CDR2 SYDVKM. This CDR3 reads CAGSSGNTIYF. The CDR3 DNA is TGTGCCGGCTCTTCAGGAAACACCATATATTTT.

The CDR3 DNA reads TGTGCCAGCAGTAACCAGGCTTCCTACGAGCAGTACTTC. Residues: CASSNQASYEQYF. The rearrangement links TRBV28 to TRBJ2-7; D is uncertain. Germline V gene data show CDR1 as MDHEN and CDR2 as SYDVKM. Between the trimmed V and J ends, which lost 5 bases and 1 base, there was a span of 9 bases. The CDR3 sequence is 13 residues long.

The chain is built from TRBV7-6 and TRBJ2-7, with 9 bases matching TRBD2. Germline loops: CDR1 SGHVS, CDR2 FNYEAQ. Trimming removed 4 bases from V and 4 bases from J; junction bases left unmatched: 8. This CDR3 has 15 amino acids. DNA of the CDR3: TGTGCCAGCAGCTCCCTTAGCGGGAGTCTTTACGAGCAGTACTTC. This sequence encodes CASSSLSGSLYEQYF.

The CDR3 is CASSQGDAGGFTQYF. The CDR3 DNA is TGTGCCAGCAGCCAAGGGGATGCGGGAGGATTTACGCAGTATTTT. This rearrangement joins TRBV4-2 to TRBJ2-3; TRBD2 aligns across 8 bases. The junction had 8 bases not matched to a gene; V was cut back by 1 base and J by 8 bases. CDR3 length: 15 amino acids. The germline CDR1 and CDR2 sequences are LGHNA and YNFKEQ.

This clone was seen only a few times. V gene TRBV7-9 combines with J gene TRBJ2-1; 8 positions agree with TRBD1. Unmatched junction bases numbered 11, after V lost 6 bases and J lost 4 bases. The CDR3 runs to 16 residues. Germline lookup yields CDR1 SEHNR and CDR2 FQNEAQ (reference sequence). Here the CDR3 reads CASRTNRDRNYNEQFF. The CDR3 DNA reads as TGTGCCAGCAGAACGAACCGGGACAGGAATTACAATGAGCAGTTCTTC.

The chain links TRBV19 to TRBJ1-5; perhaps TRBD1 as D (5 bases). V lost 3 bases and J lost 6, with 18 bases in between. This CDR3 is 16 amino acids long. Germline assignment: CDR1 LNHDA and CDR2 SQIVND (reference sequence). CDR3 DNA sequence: TGTGCCAGTAGTATGGGAGGGGCGCCCTTCGGTCAGCCCCAGCATTTT. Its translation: CASSMGGAPFGQPQHF.

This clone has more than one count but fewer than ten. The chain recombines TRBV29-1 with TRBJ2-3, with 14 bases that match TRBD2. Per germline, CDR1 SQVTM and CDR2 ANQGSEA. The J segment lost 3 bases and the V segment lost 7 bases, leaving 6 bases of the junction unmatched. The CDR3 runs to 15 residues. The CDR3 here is CSGEGLAGGTDTQYF. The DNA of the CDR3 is TGCAGCGGGGAAGGACTAGCGGGAGGAACAGATACGCAGTATTTT.

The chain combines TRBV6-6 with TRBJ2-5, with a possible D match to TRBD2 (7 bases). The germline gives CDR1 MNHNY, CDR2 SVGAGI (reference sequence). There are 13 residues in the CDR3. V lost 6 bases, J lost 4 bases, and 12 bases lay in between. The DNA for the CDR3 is TGTGCCAGCAGAGGGGGGAGGGGAGAGACCCAGTACTTC. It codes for CASRGGRGETQYF.

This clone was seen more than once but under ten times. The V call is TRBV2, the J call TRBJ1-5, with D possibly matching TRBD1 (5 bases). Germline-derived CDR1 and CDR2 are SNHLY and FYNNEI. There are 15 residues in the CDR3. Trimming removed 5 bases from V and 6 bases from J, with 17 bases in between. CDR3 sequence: CASSLFQGRRQPQHF. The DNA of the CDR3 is TGTGCCAGCAGTCTGTTCCAGGGAAGGCGTCAGCCCCAGCATTTT.